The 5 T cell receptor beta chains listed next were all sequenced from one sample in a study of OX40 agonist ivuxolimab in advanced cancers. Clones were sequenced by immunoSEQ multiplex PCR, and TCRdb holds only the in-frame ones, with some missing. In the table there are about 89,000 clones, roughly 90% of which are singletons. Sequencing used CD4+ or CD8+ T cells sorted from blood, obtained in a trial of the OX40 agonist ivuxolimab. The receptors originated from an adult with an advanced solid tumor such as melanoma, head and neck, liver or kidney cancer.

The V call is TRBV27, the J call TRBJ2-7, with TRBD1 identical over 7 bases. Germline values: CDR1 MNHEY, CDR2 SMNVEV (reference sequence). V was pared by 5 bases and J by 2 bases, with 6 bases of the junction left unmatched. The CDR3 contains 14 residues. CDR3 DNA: TGTGCCAGCAGTAACCCGGGACAGACCTACGAGCAGTACTTC. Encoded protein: CASSNPGQTYEQYF.

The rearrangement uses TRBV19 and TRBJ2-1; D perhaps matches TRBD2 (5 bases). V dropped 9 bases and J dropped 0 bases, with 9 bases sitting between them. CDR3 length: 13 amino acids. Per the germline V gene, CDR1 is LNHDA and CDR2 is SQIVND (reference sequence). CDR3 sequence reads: CASEGHSYNEQFF. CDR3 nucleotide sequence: TGTGCCAGCGAGGGCCACTCCTACAATGAGCAGTTCTTC.

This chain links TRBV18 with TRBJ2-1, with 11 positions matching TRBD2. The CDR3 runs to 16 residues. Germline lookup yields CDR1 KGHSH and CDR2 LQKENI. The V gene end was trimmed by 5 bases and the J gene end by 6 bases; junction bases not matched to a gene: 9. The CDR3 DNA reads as TGTGCCAGCTCAAGCCCCGGGACTAGCGGAAGCAATGAGCAGTTCTTC. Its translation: CASSSPGTSGSNEQFF.

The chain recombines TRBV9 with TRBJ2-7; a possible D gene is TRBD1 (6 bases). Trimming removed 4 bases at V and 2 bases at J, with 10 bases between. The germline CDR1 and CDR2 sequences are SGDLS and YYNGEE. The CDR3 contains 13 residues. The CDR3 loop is CASSRDNPYEQYF. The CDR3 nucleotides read TGTGCCAGCAGCCGGGACAATCCCTACGAGCAGTACTTC.

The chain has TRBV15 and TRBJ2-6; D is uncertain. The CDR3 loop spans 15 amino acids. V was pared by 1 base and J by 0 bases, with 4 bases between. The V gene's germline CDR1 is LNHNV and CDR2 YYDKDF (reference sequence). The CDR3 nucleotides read TGTGCCACCAGCAGAGGGTTCTCTGGGGCCAACGTCCTGACTTTC. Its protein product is CATSRGFSGANVLTF.